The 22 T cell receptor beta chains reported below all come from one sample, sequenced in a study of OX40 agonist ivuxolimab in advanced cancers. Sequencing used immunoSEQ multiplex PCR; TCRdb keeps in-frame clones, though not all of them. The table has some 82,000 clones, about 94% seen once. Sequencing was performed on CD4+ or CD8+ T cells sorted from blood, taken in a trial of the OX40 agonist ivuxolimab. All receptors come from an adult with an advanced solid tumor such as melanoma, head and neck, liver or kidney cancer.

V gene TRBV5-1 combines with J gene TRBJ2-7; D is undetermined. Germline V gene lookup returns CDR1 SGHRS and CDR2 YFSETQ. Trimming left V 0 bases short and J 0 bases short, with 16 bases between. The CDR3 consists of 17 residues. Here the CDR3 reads CASSLDGRSSSSYEQYF. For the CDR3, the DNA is TGCGCCAGCAGCTTGGATGGCAGGTCATCTAGCTCCTACGAGCAGTACTTC.

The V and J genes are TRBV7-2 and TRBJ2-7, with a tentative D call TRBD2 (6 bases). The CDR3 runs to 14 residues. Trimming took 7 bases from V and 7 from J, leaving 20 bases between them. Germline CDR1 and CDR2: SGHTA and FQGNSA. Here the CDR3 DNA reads TGTGCCAGCACCCCCCCGGGAGTTCTTTGGGAGCAGTACTTC. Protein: CASTPPGVLWEQYF.

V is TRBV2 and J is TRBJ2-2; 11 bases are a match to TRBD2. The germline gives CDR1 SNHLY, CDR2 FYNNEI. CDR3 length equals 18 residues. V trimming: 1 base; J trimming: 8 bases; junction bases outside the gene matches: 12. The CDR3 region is CASSEETGLAAIGGELFF. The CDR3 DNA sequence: TGTGCCAGCAGTGAAGAGACGGGACTAGCGGCAATTGGAGGGGAGCTGTTTTTT. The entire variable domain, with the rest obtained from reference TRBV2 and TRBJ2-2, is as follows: EPEVTQTPSHQVTQMGQEVILRCVPISNHLYFYWYRQILGQKVEFLVSFYNNEISEKSEIFDDQFSVERPDGSNFTLKIRSTKLEDSAMYFCASSEETGLAAIGGELFFGEGSRLTVL.

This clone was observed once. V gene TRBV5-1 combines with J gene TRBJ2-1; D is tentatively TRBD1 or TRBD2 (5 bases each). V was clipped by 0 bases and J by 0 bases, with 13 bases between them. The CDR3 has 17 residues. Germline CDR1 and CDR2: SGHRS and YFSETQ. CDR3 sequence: CASSLGDGHHSYNEQFF. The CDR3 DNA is TGCGCCAGCAGCTTGGGGGACGGGCATCACTCCTACAATGAGCAGTTCTTC.

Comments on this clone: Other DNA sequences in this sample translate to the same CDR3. CDR3 nucleotide sequence: TGTGCCAGCAGCTTGTTGAACACTGAAGCTTTCTTT. Translating gives CASSLLNTEAFF. The genes are TRBV5-4 and TRBJ1-1; no clear D. Germline-derived CDR1 and CDR2 are SGHNT and YYREEE (reference sequence). The V end was cut by 1 base, the J end by 0 bases, with 1 base between. The CDR3 spans 12 residues.

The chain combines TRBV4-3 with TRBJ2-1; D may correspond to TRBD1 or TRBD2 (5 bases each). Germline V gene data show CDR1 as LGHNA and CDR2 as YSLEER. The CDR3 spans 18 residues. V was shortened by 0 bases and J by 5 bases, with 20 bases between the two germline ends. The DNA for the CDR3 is TGCGCCAGCAGCCAAGATTTGGGGGAGACTATTCTCCACAATGAGCAGTTCTTC. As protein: CASSQDLGETILHNEQFF.

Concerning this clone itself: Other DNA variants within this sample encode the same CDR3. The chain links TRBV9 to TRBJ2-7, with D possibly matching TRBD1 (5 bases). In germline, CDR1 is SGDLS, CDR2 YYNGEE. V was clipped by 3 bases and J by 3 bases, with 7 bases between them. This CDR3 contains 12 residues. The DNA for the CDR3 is TGTGCCAGCAGCGGCGACAGCTACGAGCAGTACTTC. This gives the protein CASSGDSYEQYF.

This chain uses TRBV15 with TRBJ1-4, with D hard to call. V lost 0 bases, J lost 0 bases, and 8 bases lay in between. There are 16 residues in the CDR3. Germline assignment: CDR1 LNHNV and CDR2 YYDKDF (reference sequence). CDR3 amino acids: CATSRDRAATNEKLFF. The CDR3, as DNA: TGTGCCACCAGCAGAGATAGGGCAGCAACTAATGAAAAACTGTTTTTT. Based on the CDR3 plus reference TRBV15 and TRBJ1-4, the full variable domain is DAMVIQNPRYQVTQFGKPVTLSCSQTLNHNVMYWYQQKSSQAPKLLFHYYDKDFNNEADTPDNFQSRRPNTSFCFLDIRSPGLGDTAMYLCATSRDRAATNEKLFFGSGTQLSVL.

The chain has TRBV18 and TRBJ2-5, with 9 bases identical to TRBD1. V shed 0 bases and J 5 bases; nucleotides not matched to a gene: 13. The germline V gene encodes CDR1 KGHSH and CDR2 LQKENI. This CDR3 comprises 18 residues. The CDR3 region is CASSPPSPGQGTLETQYF. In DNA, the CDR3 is TGTGCCAGCTCACCACCGAGCCCCGGACAGGGGACGTTGGAGACCCAGTACTTC.

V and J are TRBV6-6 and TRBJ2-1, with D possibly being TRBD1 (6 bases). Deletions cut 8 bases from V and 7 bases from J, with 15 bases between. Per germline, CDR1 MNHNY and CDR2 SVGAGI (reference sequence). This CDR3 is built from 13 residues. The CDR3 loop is CASGPQTGNEQFF. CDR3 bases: TGTGCCAGCGGGCCGCAAACAGGGAATGAGCAGTTCTTC.

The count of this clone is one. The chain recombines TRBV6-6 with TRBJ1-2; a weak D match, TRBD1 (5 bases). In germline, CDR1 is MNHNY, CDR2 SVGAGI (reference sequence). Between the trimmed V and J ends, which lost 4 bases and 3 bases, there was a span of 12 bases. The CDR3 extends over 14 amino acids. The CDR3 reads CASSSPRGYYGYTF. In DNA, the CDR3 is TGTGCCAGCAGTTCCCCTAGGGGCTACTATGGCTACACCTTC.

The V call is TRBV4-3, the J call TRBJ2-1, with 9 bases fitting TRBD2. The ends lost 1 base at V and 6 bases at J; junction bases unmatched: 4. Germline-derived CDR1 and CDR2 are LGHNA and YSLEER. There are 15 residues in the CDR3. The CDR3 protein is CASSQAAGGPNEQFF. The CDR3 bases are TGCGCCAGCAGCCAAGCTGCGGGAGGGCCCAATGAGCAGTTCTTC.

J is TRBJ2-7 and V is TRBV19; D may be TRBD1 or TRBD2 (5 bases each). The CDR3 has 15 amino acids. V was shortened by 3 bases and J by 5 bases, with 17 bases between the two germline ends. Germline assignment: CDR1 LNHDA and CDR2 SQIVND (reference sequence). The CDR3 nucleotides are TGTGCCAGTAGTATTTTCCGGCAGGGAGAGAACGAGCAGTACTTC. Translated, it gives CASSIFRQGENEQYF.

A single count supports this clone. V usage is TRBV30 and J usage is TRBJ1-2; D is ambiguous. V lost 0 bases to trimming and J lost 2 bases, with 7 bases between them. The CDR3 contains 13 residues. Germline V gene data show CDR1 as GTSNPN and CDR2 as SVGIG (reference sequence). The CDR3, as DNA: TGTGCCTGGAGTGTTTTCCAGAACTATGGCTACACCTTC. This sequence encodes CAWSVFQNYGYTF.

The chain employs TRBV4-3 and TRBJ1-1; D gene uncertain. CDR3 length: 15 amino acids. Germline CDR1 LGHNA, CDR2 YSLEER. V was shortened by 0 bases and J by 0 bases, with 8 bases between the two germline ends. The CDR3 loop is CASSQDSSLNTEAFF. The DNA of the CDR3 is TGCGCCAGCAGCCAAGATTCATCCTTGAACACTGAAGCTTTCTTT.

The CDR3 bases are TGTGCCAGCAGCTCGCCAATATTGGGGCGGGATCGGGCAGATACGCAGTATTTT. This sequence encodes CASSSPILGRDRADTQYF. The rearrangement joins TRBV7-2 to TRBJ2-3; TRBD2 is a possible D gene (6 bases). This CDR3 is 18 amino acids long. Trimming removed 4 bases at V and 4 bases at J, with 24 bases between. Germline lookup yields CDR1 SGHTA and CDR2 FQGNSA.

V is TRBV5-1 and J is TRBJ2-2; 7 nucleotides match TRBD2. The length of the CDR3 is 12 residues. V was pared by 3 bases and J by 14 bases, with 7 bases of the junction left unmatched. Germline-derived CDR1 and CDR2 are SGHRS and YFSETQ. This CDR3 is CASSWEGPRLFF. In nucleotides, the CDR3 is TGCGCCAGCAGCTGGGAGGGGCCGCGTCTGTTTTTT.

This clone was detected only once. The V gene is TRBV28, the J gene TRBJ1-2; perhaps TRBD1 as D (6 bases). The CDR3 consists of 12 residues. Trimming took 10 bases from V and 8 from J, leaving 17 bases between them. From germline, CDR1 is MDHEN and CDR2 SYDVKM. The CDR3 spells CATSEGGGGYTF. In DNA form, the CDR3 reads TGTGCCACCTCAGAAGGGGGAGGAGGCTACACCTTC.

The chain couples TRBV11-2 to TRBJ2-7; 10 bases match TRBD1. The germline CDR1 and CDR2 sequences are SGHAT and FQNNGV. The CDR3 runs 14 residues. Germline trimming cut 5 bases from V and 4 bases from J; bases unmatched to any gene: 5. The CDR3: CASSPTGGVYEQYF. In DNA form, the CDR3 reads TGTGCCAGCAGCCCGACAGGGGGCGTGTACGAGCAGTACTTC.

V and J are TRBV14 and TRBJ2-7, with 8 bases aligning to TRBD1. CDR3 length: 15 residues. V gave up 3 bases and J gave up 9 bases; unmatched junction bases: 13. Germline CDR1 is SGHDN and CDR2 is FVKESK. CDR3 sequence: CASSHDRGDYQGQYF. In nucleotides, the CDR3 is TGTGCCAGCAGCCATGACAGGGGAGACTACCAAGGGCAGTACTTC.

This CDR3 reads CASSHPLAGPYEQYF. CDR3 coding DNA: TGTGCCAGCAGCCACCCCCTAGCGGGACCCTACGAGCAGTACTTC. The genes are TRBV7-9 and TRBJ2-7, with 9 bases fitting TRBD2. The CDR3 runs 15 residues. V gave up 5 bases and J gave up 2 bases; unmatched junction bases: 7. Germline V lookup: CDR1 SEHNR, CDR2 FQNEAQ (reference sequence).

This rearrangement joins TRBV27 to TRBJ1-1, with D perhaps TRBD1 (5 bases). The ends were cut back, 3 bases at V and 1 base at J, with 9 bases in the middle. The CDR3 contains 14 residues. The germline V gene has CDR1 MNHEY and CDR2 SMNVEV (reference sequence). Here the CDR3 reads CASSLGQENTEAFF. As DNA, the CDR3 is TGTGCCAGCAGTTTGGGGCAGGAGAACACTGAAGCTTTCTTT.